Listed here is a single TCR beta chain. The sample holds a few counts of this clone. The clone's antigen remains unknown. No much larger clone is present one base from it, and per-base qualities are unavailable. The library was built by means of the immunoSEQ multiplex PCR assay. For the multiplex PCR, a mixture combining 60 forward primers for TCR Vbeta segments and 13 reverse primers for TCR Jbeta segments was used. Amplification of the CDR3 region of rearranged TCR beta genes was performed with a multiplex PCR assay on genomic DNA. On the Illumina HiSeq System, the amplified TCR beta libraries were sequenced as 87-base-pair reads. As for how the authors treated the data: A later analysis tallied about 77 million unique TCR beta chains across the 666 repertoires, and about 10 million of those chains were shared by two or more donors. Raw reads were error-corrected and collapsed into unique sequences by a nearest-neighbor algorithm in which closely related sequences were merged to remove PCR and sequencing errors. To assign V, D and J gene segments, CDR3 sequences were aligned to IMGT reference sequences. For a sequence to be retained, at least a six-nucleotide match to both a V gene segment and a J gene segment was required. A rearrangement counted as productive if the CDR3 had no stop codons and remained in frame with V and J, and every other rearrangement counted as non-productive. CDR3 was defined according to IMGT convention as the region running from the second conserved V-encoded cysteine to the conserved J-encoded phenylalanine. The earlier analysis of about 560 of the donors excluded any sequence lacking an unambiguous match to a single V gene segment. An earlier analysis of approximately 590 of the donors classified V segments as functional when productive rearrangements were above 56.7% and as segregating when the standard deviation between donors was above 5%. To diagnose cytomegalovirus status from the catalog of TCR beta chain sequences, a statistical classification framework was built. In a later analysis, V and J genes were assigned by comparing TCR nucleotide sequences against IMGT/GENE-DB human TR gene sequences. A later analysis assigned CDR3 sequences and most-parsimonious VDJ recombination scenarios with the TCRdist pipeline. In a later analysis, each TCR beta chain was defined by its CDR3 amino acid sequence together with its V-gene family, and reads without a unique V-gene family were excluded. As a way to deal with suspected cross-contamination and a sequencing artifact, a later analysis dropped over 550 nucleotide sequences that were highly shared and had low generation probability. In a later analysis, a clonal expansion index was calculated for each public chain from normalized within-repertoire ranks of inferred template counts. Generation probabilities in a later analysis came from a VDJ recombination model fitted to out-of-frame rearrangements, and those results were checked against IGoR. In a later analysis, hypergeometric tests were used to score TCR-TCR, TCR-HLA and TCR-CMV co-occurrence, with a repertoire-size bias correction applied to TCR pairs. False discovery rates were estimated in a later analysis by permuting HLA or CMV assignments 20 times. A later analysis grouped co-occurring TCRs with DBSCAN, adding TCRdist sequence similarity when clustering within HLA-allele-positive subsets. For co-occurrence clustering, repertoires with fewer than 30,000 or more than 120,000 public chains were excluded, along with roughly 5 repertoires with anomalous nucleotide sharing. Held by TCRdb, this immuneACCESS table contains in-frame sequences only and omits some clones. Under half of the omission traces to an unresolved V gene where checked; the cause of the rest is unknown. The DNA was the basis for D and trimming; V, J and clone size are from that table. This sample lists around 160,000 clones; around 78% were detected once. The biggest ten clones account for roughly 1% of the sample.

Based on the germline V gene, the CDR1 and CDR2 sequences are SGHAT and FQNNGV. The CDR3 has 16 amino acids, counting the end cysteine and phenylalanine. Here the CDR3 DNA is all that survives: 48 bases in frame from base 1. The trim is 0 bases for V and 3 bases for J, with a gap of 14 bases between the germline ends. The cohort comprised 710 or so healthy bone marrow donors. At the time of sampling, all cohort members were nominally healthy, though unrecorded immune exposures were likely present. The donor tested CMV seronegative, placing the donor among the 350 or so seronegative members of the cohort. Each donor provided a peripheral blood sample, and peripheral blood mononuclear cells were used for TCR beta sequencing. Genomic DNA extraction from the blood cell samples was performed with the Qiagen DNeasy Blood Extraction Kit. This specimen belongs to a study of cytomegalovirus exposure and HLA in healthy donors (dated by TCRdb to 2016 to 2017). For context, the study as a whole: According to an earlier analysis of several hundred of the donors, some 180 million T cells yielded roughly 100 million unique TCR beta sequences and more than 250 Gb of sequence data. The genetic ancestry cluster associated with self-reported Caucasian donors included approximately 85% of the roughly 410 genotyped donors. The aim of the study was to test whether cataloging public T cell receptors could identify signatures of past pathogen exposure. Among about 400 genotyped donors of the cohort, an average of approximately 220,000 unique TCR beta nucleotide sequences was sequenced per donor, of which about 18% were non-productive. To predict cytomegalovirus infection status, the study brought together high-throughput TCR immunosequencing, statistical association of individual TCRs with disease status, and machine learning. Genome-wide SNP genotypes for about three fifths of the 666 donors were used in a later genetic analysis, which treated that subset as a discovery cohort. The number of donors typed differed by locus, with roughly 620-630 for A, B, C, DRB1 and DQB1, approximately 500 for DQA1, approximately 570 for DPA1, and approximately 470 for DPB1. Donor age, sex, ethnicity and CMV serostatus were collected together with the repertoire data. The study used immunosequencing to profile the T cell repertoires of 666 subjects and linked those repertoires to cytomegalovirus serostatus. Every discovery cohort repertoire had been produced on one sequencing platform. An early release that covered about 640 HLA-typed donors contained 300 to 350 gigabases of sequencing data and 70 million to 100 million unique TCR sequences. To decide whether each TCR beta V gene segment behaved as functional or pseudogenic, an earlier analysis of some 570 of the donors relied on high-throughput TCR beta sequencing. Both class I and class II loci were covered by HLA typing, at four-digit resolution. A separate validation cohort of roughly 130 different subjects was used in addition to the roughly 700-subject first cohort. Several DR-DQ haplotypes were treated as single units for association and clustering because of strong linkage in the cohort. A later analysis re-analyzed previously published TCR beta repertoires from approximately 670 donors and added high-resolution HLA genotyping to study TCR occurrence patterns. The later analysis used no new phenotypic data to find candidate immune exposures, relying instead on TCR beta sequences and their occurrence across donors. Overall results and qualifications from the work: In a later analysis, TCR association rates were found to vary across HLA loci, with the most associated TCRs seen for DRB1 alleles and the fewest for HLA-C alleles. The 87-base-pair reads could not distinguish some IMGT-functional V segments, including TRBV6-2 and TRBV6-3, so those segments were excluded. It was suggested by the authors that the approach could potentially be generalized to other disease states and immunological phenotypes. A further reported finding was that TCR beta sequences accurately predicted the HLA-A and HLA-B alleles for most subjects in the first cohort. Sequencing depth was assumed to be roughly uniform across donors in the presence/absence analyses, though that assumption may not hold. The study listed 164 TCR beta chains as associated with cytomegalovirus. Most TCR sequences were observed very rarely across donors, whereas some public TCRs were present in many individuals. Compared with the roughly 700-donor mean, donors in an Asian-associated ancestry cluster had fewer N-insertions in productive TCRs, according to a later genetic analysis. Several of the top co-occurrence clusters appeared to be linked to parvovirus B19, influenza, CMV and Epstein-Barr virus, according to a later analysis. Linkage disequilibrium might explain the correlated functional status among segregating V segments, but an unknown experimental factor could not be ruled out. The classifier was reported to diagnose cytomegalovirus status with high specificity and sensitivity in both the original cohort and the validation cohort. A later genetic analysis associated a missense DCLRE1C variant with V-gene and J-gene trimming of TCR beta chains, and an independent cohort replicated the association. A later analysis found that HLA-associated TCR beta chains were more clonally expanded and had lower generation probabilities than equally common non-associated chains. Specific HLA alleles were associated with around 18,000 TCR beta sequences at a false discovery rate of 0.05 in a later analysis. In an earlier analysis of approximately 590 of the donors, most TCR beta V segments appeared in productive rearrangements about 87% or about 30% of the time, broadly matching IMGT annotations. In a later analysis, most CMV-associated TCR beta chains were found to appear HLA-restricted, with HLA associations seemingly driven largely by CMV exposure. Because counts were too low, seventeen rarely observed V segments, including chromosome 9 orphons, were excluded from the earlier analysis of roughly 580 of the donors. CMV serostatus was the only immune exposure information available for the cohort. Because HLA typing was missing for some donors at each locus, association tests included only the typed subset. In this cohort, only TCR beta chains were sequenced, and detectable features were limited by the absence of alpha or paired-chain data. Three of the identified cytomegalovirus-associated TCR beta chains were confirmed in vitro to be specific for cytomegalovirus antigens. When HLA alleles, especially DR and DQ, strongly co-occurred, attributing TCR associations to individual alleles was difficult. A group of highly shared sequence variants was considered likely to be a technical artifact of the sequencing pipeline.

The receptor comes from a woman in her 40s in good health and CMV-seronegative. The sample comprised PBMCs. Recombination joined TRBV11-2 with TRBJ1-1; the D gene is unclear. This receptor has the CDR3 CASSLDRSRRDTEAFF. The nucleotide sequence is TGTGCCAGCAGCTTAGATCGAAGCAGGCGGGACACTGAAGCTTTCTTT.